The rows below give T cell receptor beta chains drawn from one sample of a study of T cells in Graves' hyperthyroidism and ophthalmopathy. One entry per CDR3 protein, called by TCRdb with MiXCR from the multiplex PCR reads. Here the sample spans around 300,000 distinct CDR3 sequences, less than 30% being singletons. Sequenced sample: blood. These receptors originate from a man aged 40-49 years with Graves' hyperthyroidism that later progressed to Graves' ophthalmopathy. The CDR3 runs from the conserved cysteine through the conserved F or W. Each record gives: J gene, D gene, V gene, clone size, CDR3 DNA, CDR3 protein. The D gene is left open where the match is weak. Some rows have no size entry. The others give once, few or many, or a class for an expanded clone.

TRBJ1-1 | - | TRBV20-1 | many | TGCAGTGCTATTTCCGGGACCTTGGGTGAAGCTTTCTTT | CSAISGTLGEAFF
TRBJ1-2 | - | TRBV29-1 | many | TGCAACGTTGAAGAGGGCCAGGGGACCCCTATAAAGGATGGCTACACCTTC | CNVEEGQGTPIKDGYTF
TRBJ2-3 | - | TRBV28 | many | TGTGCCAGCAGTCCCCTCCGGTCCGGGAGACCCCGGGGGGATACGCAGTATTTT | CASSPLRSGRPRGDTQYF
TRBJ2-2 | - | TRBV5-1 | many | TGCGCCAGCAGCTCCCTCCACACCGGGAAGCTGTTTTTT | CASSSLHTGKLFF
TRBJ1-1 | - | TRBV28 | many | TGTGCCAGCAAAGATCGACCGAGTCCGGACACTGAAGCTTTCTTT | CASKDRPSPDTEAFF
TRBJ2-4 | - | TRBV24-1 | many | TGTGCCACCAGTGATTACCCGCTGGAAGACCACTTAGCCAAAAACATTCAGTACTTC | CATSDYPLEDHLAKNIQYF
TRBJ2-5 | - | TRBV20-1 | many | TGCAGTGCTACGGTCGGCGCTGAAGAGACCCAGTACTTC | CSATVGAEETQYF
TRBJ1-1 | - | TRBV12-3/TRBV12-4 | many | TGTGCCAGCAGTCCTAGCGGGGGCAGGGTTACTGAAGCTTTCTTT | CASSPSGGRVTEAFF
TRBJ2-7 | - | TRBV29-1 | many | TGCAGGTGGGGGGAATCCTACGAGCAGTACTTC | CRWGESYEQYF
TRBJ2-7 | - | TRBV29-1 | many | TGCAGCGCCACAGGGCAGGGCTACGAGCAGTACTTC | CSATGQGYEQYF
TRBJ2-2 | - | TRBV6-1 | many | TGTGCCAGCACCCCGGCGGGCGGGGAGCTGTTTTTT | CASTPAGGELFF
TRBJ2-6 | TRBD2 | TRBV6-2/TRBV6-3 | few | TGTGCCAGCAGTTCTGCTGGGGGGGCTGGGGCCAACGTCCTGACTTTC | CASSSAGGAGANVLTF
TRBJ1-2 | - | TRBV6-2/TRBV6-3 | many | TGTGCCAGCAGCGAGGGCGTCTATGGCTACACCTTC | CASSEGVYGYTF
TRBJ2-5 | TRBD2 | TRBV6-1 | once | TGTGCCAGCAGTGACGGGGGGATTTGGTTGGAGACCCAGTACTTC | CASSDGGIWLETQYF
TRBJ2-5 | - | TRBV12-3/TRBV12-4 | - | TGTGCCAGCAGTTTCGTAGGGTCCTCCGGGGAGACCCAGTACTTC | CASSFVGSSGETQYF
TRBJ2-7 | - | TRBV6-2/TRBV6-3 | - | TGTGCCAGCAGTTACACCAGATACGAGCAGTACTTC | CASSYTRYEQYF
TRBJ1-3 | - | TRBV11-2 | many | TGTGCCAGCAGCTCTTGGGACCTCGGACCTGGAAACACCATATATTTT | CASSSWDLGPGNTIYF
TRBJ2-7 | - | TRBV6-5 | once | TGTGCCAGCAGTTACACCCTACAGGAGGACGAGCAGTACTTC | CASSYTLQEDEQYF
TRBJ1-2 | TRBD1 | TRBV6-2/TRBV6-3 | few | TGTGCCAGCAGTTACTCGGCAGGGGGCCGCTATGGCTACACCTTC | CASSYSAGGRYGYTF
TRBJ2-4 | - | TRBV10-3 | many | TGTGCCTCCCCGAGGGTTAAAAACATTCAGTACTTC | CASPRVKNIQYF
TRBJ1-1 | - | TRBV10-3 | - | TGTGCCATCAGTGAACGGACTGAAGCTTTCTTT | CAISERTEAFF
TRBJ2-3 | - | TRBV28 | many | TGTGCCAGTGGGGGAGTCCGCACAGATACGCAGTATTTT | CASGGVRTDTQYF
TRBJ1-2 | TRBD1 | TRBV9 | - | TGTGCCAGCAGCGCTGACAGGGCTTACTATGGCTACACCTTC | CASSADRAYYGYTF
TRBJ2-7 | - | TRBV6-5 | many | TGTGCCAGCAGTTACCGTGGACAGGGAGCGGGGGAGCAGTACTTC | CASSYRGQGAGEQYF
TRBJ1-2 | TRBD1 | TRBV28 | many | TGTGCCAGCAGAAGGGACAGGGTCTATGGCTACACCTTC | CASRRDRVYGYTF
TRBJ2-2 | - | TRBV6-1 | many | TGTGCCAGCAGCGAACAGCAGAACACCGGGGAGCTGTTTTTT | CASSEQQNTGELFF
TRBJ1-1 | - | TRBV19 | many | TGTGCCAGTGCCAAACAGGGTGCCGATGAAGCTTTCTTT | CASAKQGADEAFF
TRBJ2-5 | TRBD2 | TRBV5-1 | many | TGCGCCAGCAGCTTAAATGCGGGAGTGGAGACCCAGTACTTC | CASSLNAGVETQYF
TRBJ2-3 | TRBD2 | TRBV4-1 | - | TGCGCCAGCAGCCAAGGACTAGCGGGAGCGTTTGCAGATACGCAGTATTTT | CASSQGLAGAFADTQYF
TRBJ2-6 | - | TRBV4-3 | - | TGCGCCAGCAGCCAACGGGGGCCTGGGGCCAACGTCCTGACTTTC | CASSQRGPGANVLTF
TRBJ2-1 | - | TRBV6-2/TRBV6-3 | many | TGTGCCAGCTATACCGGAAATGGTTGGTTCTTC | CASYTGNGWFF
TRBJ2-7 | - | TRBV20-1 | many | TGCAGTGCTATGACGCACCGATCCTACGAGCAGTACTTC | CSAMTHRSYEQYF
TRBJ2-7 | - | TRBV6-5 | many | TGTGCCAGCAGTTACTCGTGGCAGGGTTCCTACGAGCAGTACTTC | CASSYSWQGSYEQYF
TRBJ1-2 | - | TRBV19 | many | TGTGCCAGTAGTATAGTAGGGGGTAATGGCTACACCTTC | CASSIVGGNGYTF
TRBJ1-3 | - | TRBV5-1 | many | TGCGCCAGCAGCTTGTTTAGTGGAAACACCATATATTTT | CASSLFSGNTIYF
TRBJ2-6 | - | TRBV12-3/TRBV12-4 | many | TGTGCCAGCAGTTTAGTGCCATGGATATCTACAGAGAAGAGTTTTGGGGCCAACGTCCTGACTTTC | CASSLVPWISTEKSFGANVLTF
TRBJ2-5 | TRBD2 | TRBV11-2 | many | TGTGCCAGCAGCCTAAGCGGGGGGGGCCACCAAGAGACCCAGTACTTC | CASSLSGGGHQETQYF
TRBJ1-2 | - | TRBV4-1 | many | TGCGCCAGCAGCCAAGATAGCCAGATCGGCTATGGCTACACCTTC | CASSQDSQIGYGYTF
TRBJ1-1 | - | TRBV28 | - | TGTGCCAGCATCCACGGCGGGAACACTGAAGCTTTCTTT | CASIHGGNTEAFF
TRBJ2-5 | TRBD2 | TRBV5-1 | many | TGCGCCAGCAGCGCCGGGACTAGCGGGAGGACGGAGACCCAGTACTTC | CASSAGTSGRTETQYF
TRBJ1-6 | - | TRBV11-2 | many | TGTGCCAGCAGCTCACTTCGTAGAGGGTCGGGTTCACCCCTCCACTTT | CASSSLRRGSGSPLHF
TRBJ1-1 | - | TRBV2 | many | TGTGCCAGCAGTGAGAACAGAATGAACACTGAAGCTTTCTTT | CASSENRMNTEAFF
TRBJ1-2 | - | TRBV6-2/TRBV6-3 | few | TGTGCCAGCAGACCCAACGGTATACAGGGATACTATGGCTACACCTTC | CASRPNGIQGYYGYTF
TRBJ1-2 | - | TRBV28 | many | TGTGCCAGCACGCCGGGGGATCGTGGCTACACCTTC | CASTPGDRGYTF
TRBJ1-5 | - | TRBV30 | many | TGTGCCTGGAACAGGCTAAATCAGCCCCAGCATTTT | CAWNRLNQPQHF
TRBJ1-5 | - | TRBV15 | - | TGTGCCACCAGCAGAGAAGAACGTCAGCCCCAGCATTTT | CATSREERQPQHF
TRBJ2-2 | - | TRBV24-1 | - | TGTGCCACCAGTGATTATGGCGCCGGCACCGGGGAGCTGTTTTTT | CATSDYGAGTGELFF
TRBJ2-5 | - | TRBV7-2 | few | TGTGCCAGCAGCTTAGCTCTTAGCAAAGAGACCCAGTACTTC | CASSLALSKETQYF
TRBJ1-1 | - | TRBV20-1 | many | TGCAGTGCTATAGAGGGGATGAACACTGAAGCTTTCTTT | CSAIEGMNTEAFF
TRBJ2-2 | - | TRBV11-1 | - | TGTGCCAGCACTCCATGGGGGAGTTATGACACCGGGGAGCTGTTTTTT | CASTPWGSYDTGELFF
TRBJ1-5 | - | TRBV6-2/TRBV6-3 | many | TGTGCCAGCAGTTACTCGCTCCCGGGATACAATCAGCCCCAGCATTTT | CASSYSLPGYNQPQHF
TRBJ2-7 | TRBD2 | TRBV12-3/TRBV12-4 | many | TGTGCCAGCAGTTTAGGTTGGTCCCCCGACGCACCGGGACTAGGGCGGAGCGAGCAGTACTTC | CASSLGWSPDAPGLGRSEQYF
TRBJ2-5 | - | TRBV20-1 | many | TGCAGTGCTCCACGGGATTTCCAAGAGACCCAGTACTTC | CSAPRDFQETQYF
TRBJ2-5 | - | TRBV29-1 | few | TGCAGCGTTGTCGGCGTTTCGGAGACCCAGTACTTC | CSVVGVSETQYF
TRBJ2-7 | - | TRBV6-2/TRBV6-3 | many | TGTGCCAGCAGTTACAGTGGCAGGACCTACGAGCAGTACTTC | CASSYSGRTYEQYF
TRBJ1-5 | - | TRBV7-8 | - | TGTGCCAGCAGCCTAGGGCGAATGGGCCAGCCCCAGCATTTT | CASSLGRMGQPQHF
TRBJ1-2 | TRBD1 | TRBV11-2 | many | TGTGCCAGCAGCCCACTGGGGGGGGACAGGGGGACGGATGGCTACACCTTC | CASSPLGGDRGTDGYTF
TRBJ1-1 | TRBD1 | TRBV27 | many | TGTGCCAGCAGTTCCGCGGACAGGGAAGCTTTCTTT | CASSSADREAFF
TRBJ1-2 | TRBD1 | TRBV6-1 | many | TGTGCCAGCAGACTACAGGGGGATTGGGGTGGCTACACCTTC | CASRLQGDWGGYTF
TRBJ2-6 | - | TRBV15 | - | TGTGCCACCAGCGGAGATTCGGCGGACCGGGCCAACGTCCTGACTTTC | CATSGDSADRANVLTF